The 7 T cell receptor beta chains below were found in one sample sequenced in a study of blood T cell repertoires in COVID-19. Sequenced by immunoSEQ multiplex PCR; TCRdb stores in-frame clones only, minus some. This sample yields about 90,000 clones, of which roughly 84% are seen a single time; roughly 6.3% belongs to the top ten. Sequenced: peripheral blood. These receptors all come from a man between 60 and 70 years old with acute or convalescent COVID-19.

This clone was seen just once. The chain couples TRBV2 to TRBJ2-3, with D tentatively TRBD1 (5 bases). In germline, CDR1 is SNHLY, CDR2 FYNNEI. Trimming removed 2 bases at V and 1 base at J, with 7 bases between. The CDR3 totals 14 residues. This CDR3 reads CASSETGRTDTQYF. CDR3 nucleotide sequence: TGTGCCAGCAGTGAAACAGGACGCACAGATACGCAGTATTTT.

This chain connects TRBV6-5 to TRBJ2-5, with TRBD1 as a possible D gene (6 bases). The length of the CDR3 is 12 residues. CDR1 is MNHEY, CDR2 SVGAGI, per germline. V was clipped by 6 bases and J by 4 bases, with 9 bases between them. The chain's CDR3 is CASSQDRETQYF. CDR3 DNA: TGTGCCAGCAGCCAGGACAGAGAGACCCAGTACTTC.

V is TRBV2 and J is TRBJ1-6; 7 bases align to TRBD1. V shed 6 bases and J 5 bases; nucleotides not matched to a gene: 13. Germline V gene data show CDR1 as SNHLY and CDR2 as FYNNEI. The CDR3 length is 17 residues. The CDR3 sequence is CASSLQGWGIDNSPLHF. DNA of the CDR3: TGTGCCAGCAGCCTACAGGGGTGGGGTATTGATAATTCACCCCTCCACTTT.

This clone was recorded a few times. The V call is TRBV7-3, the J call TRBJ2-1, with 10 positions matching TRBD2. The length of the CDR3 is 18 residues. The V segment lost 5 bases and the J segment 0 bases; nucleotides outside the gene matches: 10. CDR1 SGHTA and CDR2 FQGTGA come from the germline V gene. As DNA, the CDR3 is TGTGCCAGCAGCCCGATAGCGGGGGGTCTAAGCTCCTACAATGAGCAGTTCTTC. Translating gives CASSPIAGGLSSYNEQFF.

The chain is built from TRBV19 and TRBJ1-5; 7 bases align to TRBD1. The germline V gene encodes CDR1 LNHDA and CDR2 SQIVND (reference sequence). With V trimmed by 3 bases and J by 4 bases, 6 bases remained unmatched. The length of the CDR3 is 15 residues. The CDR3 DNA follows: TGTGCCAGTAGTATGTGGACAGGTGGAAATCAGCCCCAGCATTTT. Protein product: CASSMWTGGNQPQHF.

This clone occurred once. This sequence joins TRBV10-2 and TRBJ1-2, with D tentatively TRBD1 (6 bases). V was pared by 6 bases and J by 2 bases, with 13 bases between. This CDR3 is built from 14 residues. Germline CDR1 is WSHSY and CDR2 is SAAADI. The CDR3 region is CASRSGVYNYGYTF. In DNA form, the CDR3 reads TGCGCCAGCAGATCAGGGGTTTACAACTATGGCTACACCTTC.

The chain recombines TRBV12-3 or TRBV12-4 with TRBJ1-2; maybe TRBD1 (6 bases). This CDR3 has 12 residues. Trimming cost V 4 bases and J 8 bases, with 11 bases left between them. DNA of the CDR3: TGTGCCAGCAGTTGGACAGATATCGGCTACACCTTC. As protein: CASSWTDIGYTF.